This T cell receptor (beta chain) was obtained from a study of cytomegalovirus exposure and HLA in healthy donors. General study points: Among the CMV-associated chains, three were confirmed in vitro as specific for CMV antigens. Later work associated roughly 17,000 TCR beta sequences with HLA alleles at 0.05 false discovery rate. An Asian-associated ancestry cluster reportedly showed fewer N-insertions than the approximately 700-donor mean in a later analysis.

About this clone itself: Antigen specificity is unknown.

The germline V gene encodes CDR1 SGHVS and CDR2 FQNEAQ. The CDR3 runs to 17 residues. V dropped 5 bases and J dropped 8; count of bases not matched to a gene: 11. Both 60 Vbeta primers and 13 Jbeta primers went into the PCR. Authors' analysis steps: It was a later analysis that counted roughly 79 million unique TCR beta chains, of which around 11 million were shared. Measured with immunoSEQ multiplex PCR; TCRdb has only the in-frame clones, and not every one. V, J and clone size are taken as reported in that table, and D and trimming were inferred from the DNA itself. The sample has approximately 120,000 clones; over 65% are singletons.

The sequence was collected from a woman between 40 and 50 years old in good health and CMV-seronegative. Source material: PBMCs. The chain couples TRBV7-8 to TRBJ2-1; 14 bases match TRBD2. CDR3 region: CASSHRLAGGGMDEQFF. The CDR3 region has the DNA TGTGCCAGCAGCCACAGACTAGCGGGAGGGGGGATGGATGAGCAGTTCTTC.